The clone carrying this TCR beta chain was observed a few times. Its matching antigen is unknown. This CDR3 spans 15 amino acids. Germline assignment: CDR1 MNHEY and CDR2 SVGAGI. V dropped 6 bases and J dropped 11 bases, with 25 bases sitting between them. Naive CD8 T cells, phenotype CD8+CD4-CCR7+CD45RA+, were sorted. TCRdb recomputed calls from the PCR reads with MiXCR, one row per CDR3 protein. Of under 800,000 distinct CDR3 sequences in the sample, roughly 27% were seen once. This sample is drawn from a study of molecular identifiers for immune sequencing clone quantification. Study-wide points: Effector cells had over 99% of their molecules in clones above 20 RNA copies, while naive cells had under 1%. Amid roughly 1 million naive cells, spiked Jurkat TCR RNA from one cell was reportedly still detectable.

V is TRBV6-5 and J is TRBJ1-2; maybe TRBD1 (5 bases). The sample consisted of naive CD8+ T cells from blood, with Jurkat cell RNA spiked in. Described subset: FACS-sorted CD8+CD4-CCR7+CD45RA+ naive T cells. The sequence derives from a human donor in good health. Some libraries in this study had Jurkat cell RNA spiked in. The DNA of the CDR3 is TGTGCCAGCAGACCTGGAGTCCTTGATCTATGGGGGTACACCTTC. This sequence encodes CASRPGVLDLWGYTF.